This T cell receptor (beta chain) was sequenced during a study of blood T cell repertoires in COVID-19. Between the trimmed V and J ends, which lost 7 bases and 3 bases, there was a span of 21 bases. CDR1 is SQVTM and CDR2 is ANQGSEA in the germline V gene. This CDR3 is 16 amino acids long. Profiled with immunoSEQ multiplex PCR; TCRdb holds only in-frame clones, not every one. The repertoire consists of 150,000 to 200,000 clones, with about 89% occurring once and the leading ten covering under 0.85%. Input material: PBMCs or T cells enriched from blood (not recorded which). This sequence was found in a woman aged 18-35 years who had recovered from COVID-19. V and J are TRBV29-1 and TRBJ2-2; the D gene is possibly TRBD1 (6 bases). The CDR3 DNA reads TGCAGCGCTCGTGGGAGAGGGGGTGGGGACACCGGGGAGCTGTTTTTT. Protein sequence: CSARGRGGGDTGELFF.